The rows below give T cell receptor beta chains drawn from one sample of a study of early T cells in non-severe SARS-CoV-2 infection. Each CDR3 protein is one row after TCRdb ran MiXCR on the 5' RACE reads. The sample includes about 87,000 distinct CDR3 sequences, 11% to 15% seen only once; the top ten take roughly 6.5%. The sequencing input was whole blood. These receptor sequences come from an adult who was a healthcare worker with PCR-confirmed SARS-CoV-2 infection or an uninfected control (not recorded which). The CDR3 runs from the conserved cysteine through the conserved F or W. D genes are given only for firm matches. Clone sizes are given selectively: once, few, many, or a class where the clone is expanded.

>TRBJ2-2|TRBV6-2/TRBV6-3|.|.
TGTGCCAGCAGTTACGGCGGGACCGGGGAGCTGTTTTTT
CASSYGGTGELFF
>TRBJ1-2|TRBV28|few|.
TGTGCCAGCACTGAGGGAGGAAGGTATGGCTACACCTTC
CASTEGGRYGYTF
>TRBJ1-4|TRBV19|.|.
TGTGCCAGTAGTACCAGGGATGGAAAACTGTTTTTT
CASSTRDGKLFF
>TRBJ1-5|TRBV7-9|many|TRBD1
TGTGCCAGCAGTCCACCGGGACAGGGCAATCAGCCCCAGCATTTT
CASSPPGQGNQPQHF
>TRBJ2-5|TRBV5-4|few|TRBD2
TGTGCCAGCAGCCCCTCCCCTGAAGCGGGGGTGCAAGAGACCCAGTACTTC
CASSPSPEAGVQETQYF
>TRBJ2-7|TRBV28|many|TRBD2
TGTGCCACCTCTAGCGGGGAACCCTACGAGCAGTACTTC
CATSSGEPYEQYF
>TRBJ1-2|TRBV12-3/TRBV12-4|.|.
TGTGCCAGCAGTACCGGAGGGACTACCGGGGGCTACACCTTC
CASSTGGTTGGYTF
>TRBJ2-2|TRBV20-1|few|.
TGCAGTGCTATGAGACGTACCGGGGAGCTGTTTTTT
CSAMRRTGELFF
>TRBJ2-7|TRBV6-5|few|.
TGTGCCAGCAGTCAATCAATAGCAGTCTACGAGCAGTACTTC
CASSQSIAVYEQYF
>TRBJ2-2|TRBV19|many|.
TGTGCCAGTAGATCAAGGGAAGGGAACACCGGGGAGCTGTTTTTT
CASRSREGNTGELFF
>TRBJ2-5|TRBV29-1|few|.
TGCAGCGTTCGGGGGCCGGACAAGCAAGAGACCCAGTACTTC
CSVRGPDKQETQYF
>TRBJ1-5|TRBV28|few|.
TGTGCCAGCAGTTCGGGTTTCGGGGCATTTAAGCCCCAGCATTTT
CASSSGFGAFKPQHF
>TRBJ2-5|TRBV28|many|TRBD1
TGTGCCAGCAGTTTATCGGGACAGGGAAGGGGAAAGACCCAGTACTTC
CASSLSGQGRGKTQYF
>TRBJ2-7|TRBV25-1|.|TRBD1
TGTGCCAGCAGCCCTATCGGCGGACAGGGAACCTACGAGCAGTACTTC
CASSPIGGQGTYEQYF
>TRBJ2-7|TRBV6-5|.|TRBD1
TGTGCCAGCAGGGAGGCAGGGGGCCCCTACGAGCAGTACTTC
CASREAGGPYEQYF
>TRBJ2-7|TRBV6-5|.|.
TGTGCCAGCAGCCCTATCCCGGTTCGTTGGGAGCAGTACTTC
CASSPIPVRWEQYF
>TRBJ1-2|TRBV20-1|few|TRBD1
TGCAGTGCTCGACAGGGCTATGGCTACACCTTC
CSARQGYGYTF
>TRBJ2-1|TRBV5-1|many|TRBD1
TGCGCCAGCAGCAACGCCGGGACAGGGGGTAATGAGCAGTTCTTC
CASSNAGTGGNEQFF
>TRBJ2-7|TRBV3-1|.|TRBD1
TGTGCCAGCAGCCCCGGACAGGGATCATTCGAGCAGTACTTC
CASSPGQGSFEQYF
>TRBJ2-7|TRBV11-2|.|.
TGTGCCAGCAGCTCCACGTACGACCAGTACTTC
CASSSTYDQYF
>TRBJ2-3|TRBV20-1|once|.
TGCAGTGCTGAAGACGGACAGCCAGGCCCCTATACGCAGTATTTT
CSAEDGQPGPYTQYF
>TRBJ2-7|TRBV29-1|.|.
TGCAGCGTTGTGGAGACTTCCTACGAGCAGTACTTC
CSVVETSYEQYF
>TRBJ1-5|TRBV10-1|.|.
TGCGCCAGCAGTCGATCCCGGGATCAGCCCCAGCATTTT
CASSRSRDQPQHF
>TRBJ2-4|TRBV20-1|few|.
TGCAGTAGGGGGGAGTCCGCCAAAAACATTCAGTACTTC
CSRGESAKNIQYF
>TRBJ2-1|TRBV29-1|few|TRBD1
TGCAGCGTTGTGTTTAGGACAGGGGCCTACAATGAGCAGTTCTTC
CSVVFRTGAYNEQFF
>TRBJ2-3|TRBV28|.|.
TGTGCCAGCAGTTTATCGGGGACATTCACGCAGTATTTT
CASSLSGTFTQYF
>TRBJ1-5|TRBV6-2/TRBV6-3|few|.
TGTGCCAGCAGACTTGGGACACCCAATCAGCCCCAGCATTTT
CASRLGTPNQPQHF
>TRBJ1-6|TRBV27|.|TRBD1
TGTGCCAGCAGTTTCCTACAGGGGGGTTCCTCCTATAATTCACCCCTCCACTTT
CASSFLQGGSSYNSPLHF
>TRBJ2-1|TRBV9|.|.
TGTGCCAGCAGCATTCAAGTTAACAATGAGCAGTTCTTC
CASSIQVNNEQFF
>TRBJ2-4|TRBV12-3/TRBV12-4|few|.
TGTGCCAGCAGTTTAGCCGGGGGCGGAGACATTCAGTACTTC
CASSLAGGGDIQYF
>TRBJ1-5|TRBV5-1|many|.
TGCGCCAGCAGCTTGGACGGGAGCAATCAGCCCCAGCATTTT
CASSLDGSNQPQHF
>TRBJ2-2|TRBV13|.|TRBD1
TGTGCCAGCAGCTCCCGGACAGGGTACCGGGAGCTGTTTTTT
CASSSRTGYRELFF
>TRBJ1-1|TRBV12-3/TRBV12-4|many|.
TGTGCCAGCAGTCTCCAACAGACCCTGAACACTGAAGCTTTCTTT
CASSLQQTLNTEAFF
>TRBJ1-1|TRBV29-1|.|.
TGCAGCGTTGATGAGAACACTGAAGCTTTCTTT
CSVDENTEAFF
>TRBJ2-2|TRBV7-7|many|.
TGTGCTAGCAGCGACAGCCCGGGCACCGGGGAGCTGTTTTTT
CASSDSPGTGELFF
>TRBJ2-1|TRBV6-5|.|.
TGTGCCAGCAGTTACGTTGGGGTAGGGGATGAGCAGTTCTTC
CASSYVGVGDEQFF
>TRBJ1-5|TRBV27|few|.
TGTGCCAGCAGCCCCTCCACCACCTATCAGCCCCAGCATTTT
CASSPSTTYQPQHF
>TRBJ1-6|TRBV13|few|.
TGTGCCAGCAGCTTAGGCGCAGATATCTCCTATAATTCACCCCTCCACTTT
CASSLGADISYNSPLHF
>TRBJ2-5|TRBV12-3/TRBV12-4|many|.
TGTGCCAGCAGTGCCCAGACTAGTGTAGAGACCCAGTACTTC
CASSAQTSVETQYF
>TRBJ1-2|TRBV28|many|.
TGTGCCAGCAGTTTTAACGGGGGCTATGGCTACACCTTC
CASSFNGGYGYTF
>TRBJ2-1|TRBV6-2/TRBV6-3|few|TRBD2
TGTGCCAGCAGTTACGGACAAGCGGGGTCCTACAATGAGCAGTTCTTC
CASSYGQAGSYNEQFF
>TRBJ2-5|TRBV5-5|.|TRBD1
TGTGCCAGCAGCTGGGGACAGGGGGTCGTGGAGACCCAGTACTTC
CASSWGQGVVETQYF
>TRBJ1-1|TRBV4-3|.|TRBD1
TGCGCCAGCAGCCAGACCCAAACAGGGGAGGCTGAAGCTTTCTTT
CASSQTQTGEAEAFF
>TRBJ1-4|TRBV20-1|.|.
TGCAGTGCGGAGGGAAATGAACATGAAAAACTGTTTTTT
CSAEGNEHEKLFF
>TRBJ1-3|TRBV20-1|few|.
TGCAGTGCCCTAAGTCACTCTGGAAACACCATATATTTT
CSALSHSGNTIYF
>TRBJ2-3|TRBV10-3|.|TRBD1
TGTGCCATCAGTGAGTCGAGGCAGGGGGCCTCCACGCAGTATTTT
CAISESRQGASTQYF
>TRBJ2-4|TRBV5-1|many|.
TGCGCCAGCGCCTCCGGGACTGCCCTAGCCAAAAACATTCAGTACTTC
CASASGTALAKNIQYF
>TRBJ2-7|TRBV11-2|few|.
TGTGCCAGCAGCCCCGGGACGGCGTTGGAGCAGTACTTC
CASSPGTALEQYF
>TRBJ1-2|TRBV29-1|.|.
TGCAGCGTTGAAGTAGTGTGGAGCAACTATGGCTACACCTTC
CSVEVVWSNYGYTF
>TRBJ1-5|TRBV27|.|TRBD1
TGTGCCAGCAGCCCGGGACAGGGCCAACAGCCCCAGCATTTT
CASSPGQGQQPQHF
>TRBJ2-7|TRBV19|few|TRBD2
TGTGCCAGTAGTATAACCAGCGGGGTCTCCTACGAGCAGTACTTC
CASSITSGVSYEQYF
>TRBJ2-5|TRBV6-5|.|.
TGTGCCAGCAGTTACACCCCGGCCGGAGAGACCCAGTACTTC
CASSYTPAGETQYF
>TRBJ1-5|TRBV6-5|.|.
TGTGCCAGCAGTTACTCTTCGAACGGAGGAGGACAGCCCCAGCATTTT
CASSYSSNGGGQPQHF
>TRBJ2-3|TRBV5-1|once|TRBD1
TGCGCCAGCAGCATGGGACAGGGTGGAGATACGCAGTATTTT
CASSMGQGGDTQYF
>TRBJ2-7|TRBV6-5|few|TRBD1
TGTGCCAGCAGCCCGGACAGGGAGTACGAGCAGTACTTC
CASSPDREYEQYF
>TRBJ2-7|TRBV5-1|few|.
TGCGCCAGCAGCTCGGGGGTCCACGAGCAGTACTTC
CASSSGVHEQYF
>TRBJ2-5|TRBV25-1|few|.
TGTGCCAGCACCCCCCTGGGCACCCTCCAAGAGACCCAGTACTTC
CASTPLGTLQETQYF
>TRBJ2-6|TRBV7-3|few|.
TGTGCCAGCAGCCCCAGGATCTCTGGGGCCAACGTCCTGACTTTC
CASSPRISGANVLTF
>TRBJ1-5|TRBV28|many|TRBD1
TGTGCCAGCAGACACGGGACAGGGGTCTCTCAGCCCCAGCATTTT
CASRHGTGVSQPQHF